This T cell receptor (beta chain) was sequenced during a study of CD8 T cells in Susac syndrome. Random-hexamer reverse transcription was applied to roughly 0.5 to 1 ug RNA. The TCR beta CDR3 was amplified by immunoSEQ multiplex PCR across 54 Vbeta, 13 Jbeta. MiXCR, run by TCRdb on the immunoSEQ multiplex PCR reads, gives a single entry per CDR3 protein. The sample lists 150,000 to 200,000 distinct CDR3 sequences, approximately 94% occurring once. Germline loops: CDR1 SGHTA, CDR2 FQGNSA. This CDR3 comprises 15 residues. Trimming took 6 bases from V and 1 from J, leaving 13 bases between them. Negative isolation was applied to CD8+ and CD4+ T cells, and FACS enrichment was applied to TEMRA cells.

The clonotype was recovered from a human donor with multiple sclerosis. Sequenced: CD4+ T cells from PBMCs. The V and J genes are TRBV7-2 and TRBJ2-1; D is possibly TRBD1 (5 bases). CDR3 loop: CASRRYRSSYNEQFF. The CDR3 nucleotides are TGTGCCAGCAGACGATACAGGAGTTCCTACAATGAGCAGTTCTTC.